These 30 T cell receptor beta chains came from one sample sequenced in a study of cytomegalovirus exposure and HLA in healthy donors. PCR used 60 Vbeta primers and 13 Jbeta primers. Profiling relied on immunoSEQ multiplex PCR, and the TCRdb table lists in-frame clones only, not all of them. The profile covers 150,000 to 200,000 clones, with about four fifths appearing a single time and around 1.5% taken by the ten largest. Material: PBMCs. The receptor set was obtained from a male donor in good health and CMV-seronegative.

CDR3 DNA: TGTGCCAGCAACCCCTCTGGGACAGGGTCCTACAATGAGCAGTTCTTC. The encoded protein is CASNPSGTGSYNEQFF. This sequence joins TRBV5-8 and TRBJ2-1; the match to TRBD1 covers 9 bases. V lost 6 bases to trimming and J lost 1 base; unmatched junction nucleotides: 8. This CDR3 is built from 16 residues. Germline V gene data show CDR1 as SGHTS and CDR2 as YDEGEE. The full variable domain, completed using reference TRBV5-8 and TRBJ2-1, is EAGVTQSPTHLIKTRGQQATLRCSPISGHTSVYWYQQALGLGLQFLLWYDEGEERNRGNFPPRFSGRQFPNYSSELNVNALELEDSALYLCASNPSGTGSYNEQFFGPGTRLTVL.

This sequence joins TRBV27 and TRBJ2-7; TRBD2 matches 7 bases. Germline V CDR1 and CDR2: MNHEY, SMNVEV (reference sequence). The V and J ends lost 3 bases and 3 bases, in that order; junction bases with no gene match: 2. The CDR3 contains 13 residues. CDR3: CASSLGLSYEQYF. CDR3 bases: TGTGCCAGCAGTTTGGGACTAAGCTACGAGCAGTACTTC.

The chain joins TRBV6-5 to TRBJ1-1; D gene unclear. Trimming removed 5 bases at V and 3 bases at J, with 16 bases between. This CDR3 region has 15 residues. Germline CDR1 is MNHEY and CDR2 is SVGAGI. CDR3 residues: CASSKDQRVYTEAFF. CDR3 nucleotide sequence: TGTGCCAGCAGTAAGGACCAGAGGGTGTACACTGAAGCTTTCTTT.

The CDR3 is CASSAVPLNRGLNEKLFF. The CDR3 DNA sequence: TGTGCCAGCAGCGCCGTCCCGTTAAACAGGGGTCTTAATGAAAAACTGTTTTTT. V usage is TRBV9 and J usage is TRBJ1-4; 7 bases map to TRBD1. V shed 3 bases and J 4 bases; nucleotides not matched to a gene: 15. The germline V gene has CDR1 SGDLS and CDR2 YYNGEE. This CDR3 has 18 residues.

The rearrangement links TRBV7-3 to TRBJ2-3, with a tentative D call TRBD1 (5 bases). Germline V gene data show CDR1 as SGHTA and CDR2 as FQGTGA. V lost 3 bases and J lost 4, with 8 bases in between. The CDR3 totals 13 residues. The CDR3 DNA is TGTGCCAGCAGCTTTGAAGGGGCAGATACGCAGTATTTT. This sequence encodes CASSFEGADTQYF. Using reference TRBV7-3 and TRBJ2-3 for the parts outside the CDR3, the full variable domain is GAGVSQTPSNKVTEKGKYVELRCDPISGHTALYWYRQSLGQGPEFLIYFQGTGAADDSGLPNDRFFAVRPEGSVSTLKIQRTERGDSAVYLCASSFEGADTQYFGPGTRLTVL.

This sequence joins TRBV6-1 and TRBJ2-4; 12 nucleotides agree with TRBD2. This CDR3 spans 18 amino acids. Germline trimming cut 2 bases from V and 0 bases from J; bases unmatched to any gene: 5. From germline, CDR1 is MNHNS and CDR2 SASEGT. CDR3: CASSELAGGGLAKNIQYF. In DNA, the CDR3 is TGTGCCAGCAGTGAACTAGCGGGGGGGGGTTTAGCCAAAAACATTCAGTACTTC.

The rearrangement uses TRBV18 and TRBJ2-2; 7 bases map to TRBD1. The CDR3 runs 15 residues. With V trimmed by 7 bases and J by 1 base, 6 bases remained unmatched. Germline-derived CDR1 and CDR2 are KGHSH and LQKENI. The CDR3 region has the DNA TGTGCCAGCTTGGTGACAGGGCGGAACACCGGGGAGCTGTTTTTT. This encodes CASLVTGRNTGELFF.

The chain recombines TRBV15 with TRBJ2-7; D is perhaps TRBD1 (6 bases). Deletions cut 3 bases from V and 2 bases from J, with 14 bases between. This CDR3 comprises 15 residues. CDR1 LNHNV and CDR2 YYDKDF come from the germline V gene (reference sequence). In nucleotides, the CDR3 is TGTGCCACCAGCAGCCGACCAGGGGCGGCCTACGAGCAGTACTTC. Its translation is CATSSRPGAAYEQYF.

The V gene is TRBV18, the J gene TRBJ1-2; D unclear. The germline V gene encodes CDR1 KGHSH and CDR2 LQKENI. The length of the CDR3 is 13 residues. Trimming stripped 2 bases from V and 4 bases from J, with 8 bases between. CDR3 region: CASSPKEFYGYTF. DNA of the CDR3: TGTGCCAGCTCACCAAAGGAGTTCTATGGCTACACCTTC.

This chain joins TRBV5-1 and TRBJ2-2; D perhaps matches TRBD2 (5 bases). Deletions cut 2 bases from V and 3 bases from J, with 8 bases between. Germline lookup yields CDR1 SGHRS and CDR2 YFSETQ. The CDR3 totals 14 residues. The CDR3: CASSFGVDTGELFF. In DNA form, the CDR3 reads TGCGCCAGCAGCTTCGGGGTGGACACCGGGGAGCTGTTTTTT.

The chain links TRBV29-1 to TRBJ2-5; a possible D gene is TRBD2 (6 bases). CDR1 is SQVTM, CDR2 ANQGSEA, per germline. Between the trimmed V and J ends, which lost 7 bases and 5 bases, there was a span of 14 bases. The CDR3 length is 12 residues. In DNA form, the CDR3 reads TGCAGCGCCCCAAGTCGGGGGGAGACCCAGTACTTC. This codes for CSAPSRGETQYF.

The CDR3 nucleotides read TGTGCCAGCAGTTCAGGGCCGTTGCAGCCCCAGCATTTT. Its translation is CASSSGPLQPQHF. The chain couples TRBV28 to TRBJ1-5; D is perhaps TRBD1 (5 bases). Germline values: CDR1 MDHEN, CDR2 SYDVKM. The CDR3 totals 13 residues. The V and J ends lost 4 bases and 7 bases respectively, with 11 bases between them.

V gene TRBV2 combines with J gene TRBJ2-2; weak D call: TRBD2 (5 bases). The CDR3 loop spans 15 amino acids. V was clipped by 7 bases and J by 2 bases, with 14 bases between them. Germline V CDR1 and CDR2: SNHLY, FYNNEI. CDR3 protein: CASIPPRGNTGELFF. The DNA of the CDR3 is TGTGCCAGCATCCCCCCCCGGGGAAACACCGGGGAGCTGTTTTTT. Full variable domain (remainder filled in from reference TRBV2 and TRBJ2-2): EPEVTQTPSHQVTQMGQEVILRCVPISNHLYFYWYRQILGQKVEFLVSFYNNEISEKSEIFDDQFSVERPDGSNFTLKIRSTKLEDSAMYFCASIPPRGNTGELFFGEGSRLTVL.

The chain has TRBV6-4 and TRBJ1-6; D possibly corresponds to TRBD1 (6 bases). The CDR3 is made up of 14 amino acids. The V end lost 4 bases, the J end lost 5 bases, and 9 bases lay between the germline ends. Germline assignment: CDR1 MRHNA and CDR2 SNTAGT. CDR3 nucleotide sequence: TGTGCCAGCAGTGGGGGGGGCCATAATTCACCCCTCCACTTT. Its translation is CASSGGGHNSPLHF.

The V call is TRBV30, the J call TRBJ2-5, with D possibly being TRBD1 (7 bases). The germline V gene has CDR1 GTSNPN and CDR2 SVGIG (reference sequence). Trimming left V 4 bases short and J 1 base short, with 13 bases between. CDR3 size: 14 residues. The DNA of the CDR3 is TGTGCCTGGACGGACAGGAGGGTCCAAGAGACCCAGTACTTC. Protein sequence: CAWTDRRVQETQYF.

J is TRBJ1-5 and V is TRBV4-2; 9 bases map to TRBD1. CDR1 and CDR2 (germline): LGHNA, YNFKEQ. The J segment lost 5 bases and the V segment lost 3 bases, leaving 5 bases of the junction unmatched. The CDR3 is 15 residues long. In DNA form, the CDR3 reads TGTGCCAGCAGCCAGCCGGGACAGGGTCATCAGCCCCAGCATTTT. Translating gives CASSQPGQGHQPQHF.

The rearrangement links TRBV27 to TRBJ1-2; D may be TRBD1 (6 bases). The V end lost 2 bases, the J end lost 8 bases, and 18 bases lay between the germline ends. The CDR3 contains 15 residues. Per the germline V gene, CDR1 is MNHEY and CDR2 is SMNVEV (reference sequence). The CDR3 loop is CASSLQGGGLRGYTF. CDR3 bases: TGTGCCAGCAGTTTACAGGGCGGGGGGCTGCGCGGCTACACCTTC.

This chain connects TRBV5-1 to TRBJ1-3; 7 bases are shared with TRBD1. V trimming: 4 bases; J trimming: 0 bases; junction bases outside the gene matches: 7. The CDR3 runs 16 residues. In germline, CDR1 is SGHRS, CDR2 YFSETQ. Written as DNA, the CDR3 is TGCGCCAGCAGCCCGCGACAGGGCGGCTCTGGAAACACCATATATTTT. Protein sequence: CASSPRQGGSGNTIYF.

V is TRBV7-3 and J is TRBJ1-1; D is possibly TRBD1 (6 bases). The V and J ends lost 0 bases and 4 bases respectively, with 18 bases between them. The CDR3 is 17 residues long. From germline, CDR1 is SGHTA and CDR2 FQGTGA. The CDR3 spells CASSLTPRRGYSTEAFF. In DNA form, the CDR3 reads TGTGCCAGCAGCTTAACCCCCCGCAGGGGTTATTCCACTGAAGCTTTCTTT.

The chain carries TRBV2 and TRBJ2-3; 10 bases line up with TRBD2. This CDR3 has 17 amino acids. J gave up 0 bases and V 8 bases, and 11 bases lay outside the gene matches. Germline CDR1 reads SNHLY; CDR2 reads FYNNEI. The DNA of the CDR3 is TGTGCCAGCTCCACATTTAGCGGGGGGCCAAGCACAGATACGCAGTATTTT. It yields the protein CASSTFSGGPSTDTQYF.

This chain uses TRBV4-2 with TRBJ2-7; 10 bases match TRBD2. CDR3 size: 16 residues. Germline CDR1 reads LGHNA; CDR2 reads YNFKEQ. Trimming took 3 bases from V and 1 from J; bases not matched to a gene: 6. Here the CDR3 reads CASSHAPSGGSYEQYF. Written as DNA, the CDR3 is TGTGCCAGCAGCCACGCCCCTAGCGGGGGATCCTACGAGCAGTACTTC.

This chain connects TRBV18 to TRBJ1-5; the D gene is possibly TRBD1 (5 bases). CDR1 KGHSH and CDR2 LQKENI come from the germline V gene. The CDR3 runs 14 residues. Trimming cost V 5 bases and J 1 base, with 9 bases left between them. The CDR3 region is CASSGPGSNQPQHF. CDR3 nucleotides: TGTGCCAGCTCAGGGCCAGGGAGCAATCAGCCCCAGCATTTT.

The chain combines TRBV19 with TRBJ2-3; D gene unclear. This CDR3 contains 15 residues. Trimming took 3 bases from V and 0 from J, leaving 10 bases between them. Per germline, CDR1 LNHDA and CDR2 SQIVND (reference sequence). The CDR3 bases are TGTGCCAGTAGTATTGGGCGAGCTAGCACAGATACGCAGTATTTT. Translated: CASSIGRASTDTQYF.

The CDR3 spells CASSEQGGATNEKLFF. The CDR3 coding sequence is TGTGCCAGCAGCGAACAAGGAGGTGCAACTAATGAAAAACTGTTTTTT. The chain is built from TRBV7-9 and TRBJ1-4, with D unresolved. The CDR3 extends over 16 amino acids. Trimming took off 5 bases at V and 0 bases at J, with 13 bases between the two ends. The germline gives CDR1 SEHNR, CDR2 FQNEAQ (reference sequence).

This chain links TRBV29-1 with TRBJ2-3; 7 positions match TRBD2. The CDR3 is 14 residues long. Trimming removed 7 bases from V and 7 bases from J; junction bases left unmatched: 14. CDR1 is SQVTM, CDR2 ANQGSEA, per germline. CDR3 sequence: CSGVGGSAGNTQYF. Here the CDR3 DNA reads TGCAGCGGAGTTGGCGGGAGTGCCGGGAATACGCAGTATTTT.

J is TRBJ2-5 and V is TRBV7-3; no reliable D call. The ends were cut back, 2 bases at V and 4 bases at J, with 8 bases in the middle. This CDR3 is built from 13 residues. Germline CDR1 SGHTA, CDR2 FQGTGA. CDR3 loop: CASSLSFRETQYF. The CDR3 nucleotides are TGTGCCAGCAGCTTATCTTTTAGAGAGACCCAGTACTTC.

V and J are TRBV4-1 and TRBJ2-3; 14 nucleotides line up with TRBD2. This CDR3 has 17 residues. V lost 4 bases and J lost 4; bases outside the gene matches: 7. Germline CDR1 and CDR2: MGHRA and YSYEKL. The CDR3 DNA is TGCGCCAGCAGCCTCTGGACTAGCGGGAGGTTGGCAGATACGCAGTATTTT. Amino acid sequence: CASSLWTSGRLADTQYF.

V usage is TRBV11-3 and J usage is TRBJ2-1; possible D gene TRBD2, 6 bases. Germline values: CDR1 SGHNT, CDR2 YENEEA. This CDR3 has 17 amino acids. Trimming pared 0 bases from V and 10 bases from J, leaving 22 bases between. In nucleotides, the CDR3 is TGTGCCAGCAGCTTAGATCTCGGCGGGAACCCCCAGGTGGAGCAGTTCTTC. Translating it yields CASSLDLGGNPQVEQFF.

This chain uses TRBV27 with TRBJ1-1, with TRBD1 matching over 7 bases. CDR1 is MNHEY and CDR2 is SMNVEV in the germline V gene (reference sequence). The CDR3 is 12 amino acids. Unmatched junction bases numbered 4, after V lost 6 bases and J lost 6 bases. CDR3 sequence (DNA): TGTGCCAGCAGGACAGGGTGGGCTGAAGCTTTCTTT. Translation: CASRTGWAEAFF.

This chain links TRBV28 with TRBJ2-3; 9 bases line up with TRBD2. The trim removed 7 bases at V and 6 bases at J, leaving 23 bases unmatched. The CDR3 covers 19 residues. Germline lookup yields CDR1 MDHEN and CDR2 SYDVKM. CDR3: CASTPHVGLREGLGDTQYF. In DNA, the CDR3 is TGTGCCAGCACCCCTCACGTAGGGTTGCGGGAGGGCCTTGGGGATACGCAGTATTTT.